This paragraph covers one T cell receptor (beta chain) sequence. A few counts support this clone. Its recognized antigen is unknown. Base qualities were left out, and no much larger clone turns up one base away. The germline V gene provides CDR1 MNHNS and CDR2 SASEGT. The CDR3 runs 16 amino acids, cysteine and phenylalanine included. Left in the record is the CDR3 DNA by itself, 48 bases read in frame from the first base. Deletion took 3 bases off V and 4 bases off J, with a span of 19 bases between the germline ends. The data were taken from a study of blood T cell repertoires in COVID-19 (dated by TCRdb to 2018 to 2020). Regarding the complete study: Samples from collaborators originated in the United States, Italy and Spain and spanned both the acute and convalescent phases of COVID-19. The material from the prospective study consisted of cDNA or gDNA derived from T cells, B-cell-depleted T cells, or PBMCs. Subjects who had been exposed to COVID-19, were actively infected with it, or had recovered from it provided the deeply sampled blood TCRbeta repertoires that made up the dataset. The repertoires were released in a freely available public database intended as a resource for research on the immune response to SARS-CoV-2. The samples were drawn from two sources: the first 160 participants of the ongoing ImmuneRACE study, and 1,000 to 1,500 subjects contributed by 6 global collaborators. Nearly every sample came with metadata listing a de-identified subject ID, COVID-19 status, age in years and sex. Where HLA class I and class II types were available, the types were taken from metadata supplied by the sample provider, not from assay-based typing. Findings and caveats that apply to the study as a whole: How much clinical and demographic metadata was included differed by source and by participant, and the metadata was provided uncurated.

One collaborating source in Seattle enrolled patients during active infection and followed them longitudinally through the course of disease. Collaborating institutions collected whole blood in K2EDTA tubes following their own protocols. For TCRbeta analysis, collaborators shipped samples in one of three forms: frozen whole blood, isolated PBMCs, or DNA extracted from either of those sample types. The immunoSEQ Assay, a bias-controlled multiplex PCR, was used to amplify TCRbeta CDR3 regions from genomic DNA. In the source study's methods: Nucleated cell counts per sample were estimated from amplification of reference gene primers within the assay. Sequence reads were collapsed and filtered to measure the absolute abundance of every unique TCRbeta CDR3 rearrangement. For each sample, productive Simpson clonality was calculated as the square root of Simpson's diversity index over productive rearrangements. The table was pulled from immuneACCESS by TCRdb, which kept in-frame rearrangements only. Such tables lose some clones; where checked, under half of the loss comes from unresolved V genes, and the rest has no known cause. V, J and clone size are those of that table, while D and trimming were read from the DNA. The sample data list roughly 410,000 clones, and about 89% of these were observed just once. About 2% of the sample comes from the top ten.

The chain is encoded by TRBV6-1 joined to TRBJ2-7, and perhaps TRBD2 as D gene, on 7 matching bases. This receptor was identified in an older woman with COVID-19, enrolled during active disease. Sequenced sample: peripheral blood. The CDR3 region: CASSDTRGARWYEQYF. The DNA sequence is as follows: TGTGCCAGCAGTGACACCCGGGGGGCCCGTTGGTACGAGCAGTACTTC.